A single sample gave rise to the 31 T cell receptor beta chains below, sequenced in a study of early T cells in non-severe SARS-CoV-2 infection. TCRdb ran MiXCR on the 5' RACE reads and lists one entry per CDR3 protein. The table includes fewer than 65,000 distinct CDR3 sequences, 7.5% to 9% detected once. The sample consisted of whole blood, taken at baseline. All receptors come from an adult who was a healthcare worker with PCR-confirmed SARS-CoV-2 infection or an uninfected control (not recorded which).

This sequence joins TRBV6-5 and TRBJ2-1; D is perhaps TRBD1 (5 bases). Germline V gene data show CDR1 as MNHEY and CDR2 as SVGAGI. This CDR3 is 14 amino acids long. V was shortened by 4 bases and J by 14 bases, with 21 bases between the two germline ends. CDR3 coding DNA: TGTGCCAGCAGTTCCGATTACAGGAGCCCATGGAAGTTCTTC. This gives the protein CASSSDYRSPWKFF.

The chain uses TRBV6-5 and TRBJ2-5, with a possible D match to TRBD2 (5 bases). V lost 1 base and J lost 5, with 8 bases in between. Germline V gene lookup returns CDR1 MNHEY and CDR2 SVGAGI. This CDR3 has 13 residues. This chain's CDR3 is CASSYLWEETQYF. CDR3 nucleotide sequence: TGTGCCAGCAGTTACTTGTGGGAGGAGACCCAGTACTTC.

This clonotype was seen a few times. The chain is built from TRBV7-6 and TRBJ2-7; 10 bases fit TRBD1. Trimming took 5 bases from V and 2 from J; bases not matched to a gene: 6. This CDR3 spans 15 amino acids. The V gene's germline CDR1 is SGHVS and CDR2 FNYEAQ. The CDR3: CASSPGTGDTYEQYF. The CDR3 DNA follows: TGTGCCAGCAGCCCGGGGACAGGGGACACCTACGAGCAGTACTTC.

This clonotype came up a few times. The chain combines TRBV18 with TRBJ1-6; D is perhaps TRBD1 (5 bases). The CDR3 consists of 16 residues. The germline V gene has CDR1 KGHSH and CDR2 LQKENI. V was shortened by 2 bases and J by 10 bases, with 18 bases between the two germline ends. CDR3 in amino acids: CASSPRGRLQGSPLHF. The CDR3 region has the DNA TGTGCCAGCTCACCAAGAGGCAGGCTCCAGGGATCACCCCTCCACTTT.

This clonotype was detected a few times. This chain uses TRBV7-2 with TRBJ2-5; 9 nucleotides agree with TRBD2. V gave up 5 bases and J gave up 2 bases; unmatched junction bases: 6. Germline values: CDR1 SGHTA, CDR2 FQGNSA. The CDR3 sequence is 15 residues long. For the CDR3, the DNA is TGTGCCAGCAGCGACGAACTAGCGGGTCAAGAGACCCAGTACTTC. Translation: CASSDELAGQETQYF. The full variable domain, its missing parts supplied by reference TRBV7-2 and TRBJ2-5, is GAGVSQSPSNKVTEKGKDVELRCDPISGHTALYWYRQSLGQGLEFLIYFQGNSAPDKSGLPSDRFSAERTGGSVSTLTIQRTQQEDSAVYLCASSDELAGQETQYFGPGTRLLVL.

This clonotype was seen ten or more times. This chain uses TRBV5-5 with TRBJ2-3; 13 bases fit TRBD2. Germline V gives CDR1 SGHKS, CDR2 YYEKEE (reference sequence). Losses at the gene ends were 4 bases for V and 4 bases for J; bases not matched to a gene: 3. This CDR3 is 15 amino acids long. CDR3 DNA: TGTGCCAGCAGCGTACTAGCGGGAGGGCCAGATACGCAGTATTTT. It encodes CASSVLAGGPDTQYF.

This clonotype was seen more than once but under ten times. This chain links TRBV5-1 with TRBJ2-3; 8 bases are a match to TRBD2. J gave up 4 bases and V 0 bases, and 1 base lay outside the gene matches. CDR3 length: 14 amino acids. Germline V CDR1 and CDR2: SGHRS, YFSETQ. This CDR3 is CASSLVGRADTQYF. The CDR3 DNA reads TGCGCCAGCAGCTTGGTCGGGAGGGCAGATACGCAGTATTTT. The full variable domain, with the rest looked up from reference TRBV5-1 and TRBJ2-3, is KAGVTQTPRYLIKTRGQQVTLSCSPISGHRSVSWYQQTPGQGLQFLFEYFSETQRNKGNFPGRFSGRQFSNSRSEMNVSTLELGDSALYLCASSLVGRADTQYFGPGTRLTVL.

The sample holds many counts of this clonotype. The V gene is TRBV9, the J gene TRBJ2-3, with 9 bases lining up with TRBD2. Germline V gives CDR1 SGDLS, CDR2 YYNGEE. V lost 6 bases, J lost 5 bases, and 10 bases stayed unmatched. CDR3 length: 15 amino acids. The DNA of the CDR3 is TGTGCCAGCAACGTCTTGGCGGGAGGGGGAGATACGCAGTATTTT. It specifies CASNVLAGGGDTQYF.

This clonotype was counted at least ten times. The CDR3 protein is CASSPGLAGLRQFF. The CDR3 DNA is TGTGCCAGCAGCCCTGGACTAGCGGGATTACGGCAGTTCTTC. The gene calls are TRBV11-2 and TRBJ2-1; 12 bases line up with TRBD2. CDR3 length: 14 residues. V lost 5 bases, J lost 12 bases, and 8 bases stayed unmatched. The V gene's germline CDR1 is SGHAT and CDR2 FQNNGV.

The chain's CDR3 is CASSTTVSGNTIYF. The CDR3, as DNA: TGTGCCAGCAGTACGACGGTTTCTGGAAACACCATATATTTT. This chain joins TRBV12-3 or TRBV12-4 and TRBJ1-3, with no clear D. The ends were cut back, 5 bases at V and 1 base at J, with 9 bases in the middle. This CDR3 contains 14 residues.

The CDR3 here is CASSPGTGAFGQETQYF. The CDR3 DNA sequence: TGTGCCAGCTCACCAGGGACAGGGGCATTTGGACAAGAGACCCAGTACTTC. The chain joins TRBV18 to TRBJ2-5, with 10 bases that match TRBD1. Germline V gives CDR1 KGHSH, CDR2 LQKENI. Trimming at V came to 2 bases and at J to 2 bases, leaving 8 bases not matched to a gene. The CDR3 covers 17 residues.

V gene TRBV10-3 combines with J gene TRBJ2-7; 13 bases are shared with TRBD2. V lost 10 bases and J lost 7; bases outside the gene matches: 4. The germline V gene encodes CDR1 ENHRY and CDR2 SYGVKD. CDR3 length: 12 amino acids. The CDR3 spells CATLAGGTEQYF. CDR3 nucleotide sequence: TGTGCCACACTAGCGGGAGGGACGGAGCAGTACTTC.

The chain links TRBV6-5 to TRBJ2-3; TRBD2 aligns across 10 bases. With 2 bases clipped from V and 3 bases from J, the junction kept 5 bases outside the gene matches. In germline, CDR1 is MNHEY, CDR2 SVGAGI. The CDR3 is 16 residues long. Here the CDR3 DNA reads TGTGCCAGCAGTTACCGCGTAGCGGGAGGAACAGATACGCAGTATTTT. Protein sequence: CASSYRVAGGTDTQYF.

This clonotype was picked up a small number of times. The gene calls are TRBV11-2 and TRBJ2-3; 12 positions match TRBD2. The germline V gene encodes CDR1 SGHAT and CDR2 FQNNGV. J gave up 3 bases and V 5 bases, and 6 bases lay outside the gene matches. The CDR3 length is 16 residues. Here the CDR3 reads CASSPTSGGSTDTQYF. The DNA for the CDR3 is TGTGCCAGCAGCCCCACTAGCGGGGGGAGTACAGATACGCAGTATTTT.

This clonotype was found many times. This chain joins TRBV7-8 and TRBJ2-1, with TRBD2 as a possible D gene (6 bases). Germline V gene sequence: CDR1 SGHVS, CDR2 FQNEAQ. This CDR3 spans 14 amino acids. V gave up 5 bases and J gave up 8 bases, with 16 bases separating them. CDR3 region: CASSPGTSLDEQFF. As DNA, the CDR3 is TGTGCCAGCAGCCCGGGGACTTCCCTAGATGAGCAGTTCTTC.

The sample holds a few counts of this clonotype. The chain uses TRBV12-5 and TRBJ2-3; 9 bases fit TRBD2. The CDR3 totals 16 residues. Germline V gene lookup returns CDR1 LGHNT and CDR2 FRNRAP. After removal of 1 base from V and 3 bases from J, the junction contained 5 bases not matched to a gene. The CDR3 bases are TGTGCTAGTGGTTTGGATTTAGCGGGAGAAACAGATACGCAGTATTTT. This gives the protein CASGLDLAGETDTQYF.

The chain is built from TRBV28 and TRBJ2-3; TRBD2 matches at 8 bases. With V trimmed by 7 bases and J by 4 bases, 10 bases remained unmatched. The CDR3 has 15 residues. Germline assignment: CDR1 MDHEN and CDR2 SYDVKM. The CDR3 DNA follows: TGTGCCAGCATTAATAGCGGGGTGCGGGCAGATACGCAGTATTTT. This gives the protein CASINSGVRADTQYF.

The V gene is TRBV4-2, the J gene TRBJ2-1; D may be TRBD2 (6 bases). The CDR3 length is 16 residues. CDR1 and CDR2 from the germline V gene are LGHNA and YNFKEQ. Trimming removed 1 base from V and 10 bases from J, with 20 bases in between. The DNA of the CDR3 is TGTGCCAGCAGCCAAGGTGCGAGCGGGCCGGGGCGGGAGCAGTTCTTC. Protein: CASSQGASGPGREQFF.

J is TRBJ2-1 and V is TRBV28; TRBD2 aligns across 12 bases. Trimming removed 6 bases from V and 3 bases from J; junction bases left unmatched: 9. Germline V gene lookup returns CDR1 MDHEN and CDR2 SYDVKM. The CDR3 length is 17 residues. CDR3 in DNA: TGTGCCAGCAGCCTAACTAGCGGGGGGATTCTCTACAATGAGCAGTTCTTC. Translated: CASSLTSGGILYNEQFF.

In this sample, this clonotype turned up many times. The rearrangement uses TRBV6-5 and TRBJ2-1, with 8 positions matching TRBD1. This CDR3 has 15 residues. Germline-derived CDR1 and CDR2 are MNHEY and SVGAGI. With V trimmed by 6 bases and J by 9 bases, 13 bases remained unmatched. The CDR3 here is CASRARQGYSAEQFF. In nucleotides, the CDR3 is TGTGCCAGCAGGGCCCGACAGGGGTACTCCGCTGAGCAGTTCTTC.

The chain joins TRBV5-4 to TRBJ1-2; no clear D gene. This CDR3 comprises 13 residues. Trimming removed 1 base from V and 5 bases from J, with 9 bases in between. Germline lookup yields CDR1 SGHNT and CDR2 YYREEE (reference sequence). DNA for the CDR3: TGTGCCAGCAGCTTGCCTGCTTCTTATGGCTACACCTTC. It specifies CASSLPASYGYTF.

The table lists this clonotype with a few counts. The chain couples TRBV19 to TRBJ2-7, with 9 bases matching TRBD1. This CDR3 spans 16 amino acids. The ends lost 6 bases at V and 0 bases at J; junction bases unmatched: 9. The germline V gene encodes CDR1 LNHDA and CDR2 SQIVND (reference sequence). The CDR3 loop reads CASSPLWTGVSYEQYF. The CDR3, as DNA: TGTGCCAGTAGCCCTCTTTGGACAGGGGTCTCCTACGAGCAGTACTTC. Supplemented by reference TRBV19 and TRBJ2-7, the full variable domain reads DGGITQSPKYLFRKEGQNVTLSCEQNLNHDAMYWYRQDPGQGLRLIYYSQIVNDFQKGDIAEGYSVSREKKESFPLTVTSAQKNPTAFYLCASSPLWTGVSYEQYFGPGTRLTVT.

This clonotype was observed a handful of times. J is TRBJ2-4 and V is TRBV3-1; D may be TRBD1 (6 bases). V lost 4 bases and J lost 1, with 11 bases in between. Germline V gene sequence: CDR1 LGHDT, CDR2 YNNKEL (reference sequence). The CDR3 is 15 amino acids. The CDR3 region has the DNA TGTGCCAGCAGCCCGGCAGGGGCGGCCAAAAACATTCAGTACTTC. Protein: CASSPAGAAKNIQYF.

This rearrangement joins TRBV5-1 to TRBJ2-1; D is unclear. This CDR3 has 14 amino acids. V was pared by 0 bases and J by 3 bases, with 7 bases between. CDR1 and CDR2 from the germline V gene are SGHRS and YFSETQ. CDR3 sequence (DNA): TGCGCCAGCAGCTTGGAGGGTGTCTACAATGAGCAGTTCTTC. Translating gives CASSLEGVYNEQFF. Supplemented by reference TRBV5-1 and TRBJ2-1, the full variable domain reads KAGVTQTPRYLIKTRGQQVTLSCSPISGHRSVSWYQQTPGQGLQFLFEYFSETQRNKGNFPGRFSGRQFSNSRSEMNVSTLELGDSALYLCASSLEGVYNEQFFGPGTRLTVL.

In its sample, this clonotype was seen many times. The rearrangement joins TRBV5-4 to TRBJ2-1; D uncertain. The ends were cut back, 0 bases at V and 9 bases at J, with 4 bases in the middle. Germline CDR1 reads SGHNT; CDR2 reads YYREEE (reference sequence). The CDR3 has 11 residues. Written as DNA, the CDR3 is TGTGCCAGCAGCTTGGTGGGTGAGCAGTTCTTC. Translation: CASSLVGEQFF.

V is TRBV3-1 and J is TRBJ2-4; D possibly corresponds to TRBD2 (5 bases). Germline V gene data show CDR1 as LGHDT and CDR2 as YNNKEL (reference sequence). Deletions cut 4 bases from V and 6 bases from J, with 19 bases between. The CDR3 is 16 amino acids. In nucleotides, the CDR3 is TGTGCCAGCAGCCCGAGGGTCTCCCCGAGCGGAAACATTCAGTACTTC. This encodes CASSPRVSPSGNIQYF.

The chain joins TRBV10-3 to TRBJ2-1, with D uncertain. Germline V gene sequence: CDR1 ENHRY, CDR2 SYGVKD. The CDR3 runs 14 residues. Trimming shortened V by 3 bases and J by 8 bases, and 14 bases separated the two germline ends. The CDR3 sequence: CAISDHGARDEQFF. The CDR3 DNA reads as TGTGCCATCAGTGATCATGGTGCGCGCGATGAGCAGTTCTTC.

This clonotype has ten or more counts. The V gene is TRBV7-9, the J gene TRBJ2-7; D call uncertain. The CDR3 runs to 13 residues. V dropped 3 bases and J dropped 1 base, with 7 bases sitting between them. CDR1 is SEHNR, CDR2 FQNEAQ, per germline (reference sequence). Here the CDR3 DNA reads TGTGCCAGCAGCTTCACCAGTTCCTACGAGCAGTACTTC. This translates into CASSFTSSYEQYF.

The chain has TRBV19 and TRBJ2-7; possible D gene TRBD1, 5 bases. CDR1 is LNHDA, CDR2 SQIVND, per germline (reference sequence). The CDR3 is made up of 14 amino acids. V was shortened by 2 bases and J by 3 bases, with 11 bases between the two germline ends. The CDR3 DNA follows: TGTGCCAGTAGTATACGGGTAGGGGTCTACGAGCAGTACTTC. Encoded protein: CASSIRVGVYEQYF.

There are many counts of this clonotype. The chain couples TRBV11-2 to TRBJ1-5; no firm D call. Germline CDR1 reads SGHAT; CDR2 reads FQNNGV. The CDR3 contains 14 residues. Trimming left V 1 base short and J 1 base short, with 5 bases between. CDR3: CASSLVGSNQPQHF. In nucleotides, the CDR3 is TGTGCCAGCAGCTTAGTGGGAAGCAATCAGCCCCAGCATTTT.

This clonotype was counted at least ten times. The CDR3 spells CASSVARTSPSDEQFF. The CDR3 nucleotides are TGTGCCAGCAGCGTAGCTCGGACTTCTCCTTCGGATGAGCAGTTCTTC. The gene calls are TRBV9 and TRBJ2-1; D perhaps matches TRBD2 (5 bases). Trimming took 0 bases from V and 8 from J, leaving 18 bases between them. Looked up from germline, CDR1 is SGDLS and CDR2 is YYNGEE. The CDR3 length is 16 residues.